This T cell receptor beta chain was identified in a study of cytomegalovirus exposure and HLA in healthy donors. Study details: Out of 150 million to 200 million T cells, an earlier analysis found 117 million unique TCR beta sequences in total. Findings and limits, study-wide: Later, an analysis showed that TCR beta chains associated with HLA were more clonally expanded than others that were equally common. Despite most TCR sequences being rare, some public TCRs occurred in many donors.

The germline V gene has CDR1 MNHNS and CDR2 SASEGT. The CDR3 contains 14 residues. Trimming pared 8 bases from V and 2 bases from J, leaving 15 bases between. PCR was performed using 60 Vbeta and 13 Jbeta primers. The data were produced by immunoSEQ multiplex PCR, yet TCRdb's version contains in-frame clones alone and is incomplete. The sample records 150,000 to 200,000 clones, more than 60% being singletons. Comments on this clone: The antigen is not known.

The genes are TRBV6-1 and TRBJ1-2; D is perhaps TRBD1 (6 bases). Sequencing was performed on PBMCs. This clonotype was sampled from a man aged 25 to 40 in good health and CMV-seropositive. CDR3 nucleotides: TGTGCCAGCGCCCGAGAAGGGGGAAACTATGGCTACACCTTC. It codes for CASAREGGNYGYTF.